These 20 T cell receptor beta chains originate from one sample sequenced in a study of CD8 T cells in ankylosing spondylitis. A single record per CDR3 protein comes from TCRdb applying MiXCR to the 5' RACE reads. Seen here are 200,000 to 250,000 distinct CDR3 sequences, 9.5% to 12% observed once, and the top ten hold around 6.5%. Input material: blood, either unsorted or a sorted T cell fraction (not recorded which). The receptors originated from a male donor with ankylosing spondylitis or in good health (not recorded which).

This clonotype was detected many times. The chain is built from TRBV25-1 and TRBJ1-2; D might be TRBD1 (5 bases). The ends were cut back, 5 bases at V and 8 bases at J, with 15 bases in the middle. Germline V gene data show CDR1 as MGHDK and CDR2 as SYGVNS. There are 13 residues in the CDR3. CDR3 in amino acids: CASSRAGTEGYTF. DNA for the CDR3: TGTGCCAGCAGTAGAGCAGGGACGGAAGGCTACACCTTC.

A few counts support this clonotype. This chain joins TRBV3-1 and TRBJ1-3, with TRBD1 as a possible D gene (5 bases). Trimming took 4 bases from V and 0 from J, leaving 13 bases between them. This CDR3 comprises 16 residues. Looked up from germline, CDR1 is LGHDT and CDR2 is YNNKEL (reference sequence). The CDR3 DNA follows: TGTGCCAGCAGCCTCCGGGACTCAAACTCTGGAAACACCATATATTTT. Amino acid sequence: CASSLRDSNSGNTIYF.

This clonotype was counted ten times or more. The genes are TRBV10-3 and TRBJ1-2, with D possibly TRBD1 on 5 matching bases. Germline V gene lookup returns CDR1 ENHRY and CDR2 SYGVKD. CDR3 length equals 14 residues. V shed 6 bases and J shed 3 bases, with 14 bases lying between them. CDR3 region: CAIRSAGQDYGYTF. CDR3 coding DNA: TGTGCCATCAGATCTGCAGGGCAAGACTATGGCTACACCTTC.

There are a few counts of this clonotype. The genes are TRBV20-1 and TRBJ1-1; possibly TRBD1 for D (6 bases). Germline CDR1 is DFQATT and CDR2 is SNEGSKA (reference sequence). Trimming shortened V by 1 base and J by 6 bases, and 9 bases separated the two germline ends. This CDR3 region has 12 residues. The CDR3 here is CSARVGAPEAFF. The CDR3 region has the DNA TGCAGTGCTAGAGTGGGGGCGCCTGAAGCTTTCTTT.

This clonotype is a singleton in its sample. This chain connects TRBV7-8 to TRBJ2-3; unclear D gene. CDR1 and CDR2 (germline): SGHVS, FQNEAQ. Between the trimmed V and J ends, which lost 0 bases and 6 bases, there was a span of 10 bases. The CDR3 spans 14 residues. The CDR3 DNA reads TGTGCCAGCAGCTTAGCGTTTTCCTCGGATACGCAGTATTTT. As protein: CASSLAFSSDTQYF.

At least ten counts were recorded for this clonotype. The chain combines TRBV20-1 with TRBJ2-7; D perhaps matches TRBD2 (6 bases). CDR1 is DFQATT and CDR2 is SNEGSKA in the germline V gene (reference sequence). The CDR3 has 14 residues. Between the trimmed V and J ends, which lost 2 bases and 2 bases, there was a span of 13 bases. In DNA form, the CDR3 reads TGCAGTGCTAGACTACGGGGACTCACCTACGAGCAGTACTTC. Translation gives CSARLRGLTYEQYF.

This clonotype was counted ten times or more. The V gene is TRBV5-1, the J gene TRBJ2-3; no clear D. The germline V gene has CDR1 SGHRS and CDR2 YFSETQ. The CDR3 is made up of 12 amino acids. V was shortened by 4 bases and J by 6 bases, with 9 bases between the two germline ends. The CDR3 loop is CASSATLDTQYF. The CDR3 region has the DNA TGCGCCAGCAGCGCTACCTTGGATACGCAGTATTTT.

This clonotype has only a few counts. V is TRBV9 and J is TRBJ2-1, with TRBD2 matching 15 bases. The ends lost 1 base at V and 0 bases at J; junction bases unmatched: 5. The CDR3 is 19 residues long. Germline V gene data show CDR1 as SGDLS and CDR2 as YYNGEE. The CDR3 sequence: CASSVSGLAGGDSYNEQFF. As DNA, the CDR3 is TGTGCCAGCAGCGTAAGTGGACTAGCGGGAGGGGACTCCTACAATGAGCAGTTCTTC.

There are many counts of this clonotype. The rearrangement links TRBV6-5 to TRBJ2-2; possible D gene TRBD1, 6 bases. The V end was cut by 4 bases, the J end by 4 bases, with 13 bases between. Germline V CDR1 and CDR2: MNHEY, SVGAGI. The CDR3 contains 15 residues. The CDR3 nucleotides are TGTGCCAGCAGTTTACCGACAGGACCCACCGGGGAGCTGTTTTTT. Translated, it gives CASSLPTGPTGELFF.

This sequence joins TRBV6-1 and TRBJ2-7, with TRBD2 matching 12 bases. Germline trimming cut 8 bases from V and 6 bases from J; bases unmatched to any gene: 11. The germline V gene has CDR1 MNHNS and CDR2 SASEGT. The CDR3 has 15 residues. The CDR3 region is CASGPSGGAIGEQYF. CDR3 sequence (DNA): TGTGCCAGCGGCCCTAGCGGGGGGGCAATAGGCGAGCAGTACTTC.

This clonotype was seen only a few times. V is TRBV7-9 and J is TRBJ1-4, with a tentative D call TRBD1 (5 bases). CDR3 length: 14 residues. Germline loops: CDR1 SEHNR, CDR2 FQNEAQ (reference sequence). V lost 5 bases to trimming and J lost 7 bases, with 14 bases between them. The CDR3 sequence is CASSRGTAGEKLFF. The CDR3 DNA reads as TGTGCCAGCAGCCGCGGGACGGCAGGTGAAAAACTGTTTTTT.

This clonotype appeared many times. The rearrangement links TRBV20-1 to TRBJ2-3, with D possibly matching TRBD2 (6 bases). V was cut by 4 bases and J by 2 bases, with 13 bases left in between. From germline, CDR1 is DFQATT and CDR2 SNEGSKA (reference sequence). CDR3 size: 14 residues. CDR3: CSAIGTLNTDTQYF. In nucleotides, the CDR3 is TGCAGTGCTATCGGGACTTTAAACACAGATACGCAGTATTTT.

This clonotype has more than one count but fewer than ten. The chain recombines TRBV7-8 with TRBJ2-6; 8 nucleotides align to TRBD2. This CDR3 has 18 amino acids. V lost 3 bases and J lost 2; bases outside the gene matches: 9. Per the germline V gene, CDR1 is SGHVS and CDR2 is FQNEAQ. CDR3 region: CASSFFSGSTPGANVLTF. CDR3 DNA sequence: TGTGCCAGCAGCTTTTTCAGCGGGAGTACCCCTGGGGCCAACGTCCTGACTTTC.

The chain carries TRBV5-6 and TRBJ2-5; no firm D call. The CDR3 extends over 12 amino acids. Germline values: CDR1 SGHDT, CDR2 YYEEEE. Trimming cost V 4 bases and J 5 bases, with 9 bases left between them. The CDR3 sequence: CASSGILETQYF. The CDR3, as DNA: TGTGCCAGCAGCGGAATACTCGAGACCCAGTACTTC.

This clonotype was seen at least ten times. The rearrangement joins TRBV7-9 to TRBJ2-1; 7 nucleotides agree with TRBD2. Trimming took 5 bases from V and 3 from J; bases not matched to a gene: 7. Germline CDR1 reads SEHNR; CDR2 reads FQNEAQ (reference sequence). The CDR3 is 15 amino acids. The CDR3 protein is CASSPPGLHYNEQFF. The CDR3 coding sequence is TGTGCCAGCAGCCCCCCGGGACTACACTACAATGAGCAGTTCTTC.

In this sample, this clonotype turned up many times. CDR3 nucleotides: TGTGCCAGCAGCCACCTAGCGGTATCGGACGAGCAGTACTTC. Translated, it gives CASSHLAVSDEQYF. The rearrangement links TRBV3-1 to TRBJ2-7, with TRBD2 matching 7 bases. Looked up from germline, CDR1 is LGHDT and CDR2 is YNNKEL (reference sequence). This CDR3 comprises 14 residues. After removal of 3 bases from V and 5 bases from J, the junction contained 7 bases not matched to a gene.

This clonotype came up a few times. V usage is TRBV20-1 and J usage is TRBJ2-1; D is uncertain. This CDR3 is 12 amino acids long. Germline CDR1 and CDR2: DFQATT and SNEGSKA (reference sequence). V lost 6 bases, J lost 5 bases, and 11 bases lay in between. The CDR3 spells CSADKPNNEQFF. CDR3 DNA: TGCAGTGCCGACAAACCGAACAATGAGCAGTTCTTC.

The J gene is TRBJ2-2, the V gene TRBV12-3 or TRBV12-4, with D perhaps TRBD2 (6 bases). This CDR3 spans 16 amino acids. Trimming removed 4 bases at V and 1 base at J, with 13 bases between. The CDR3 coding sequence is TGTGCCAGCAGTTCCCCGGGGGTAAGGAACACCGGGGAGCTGTTTTTT. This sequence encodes CASSSPGVRNTGELFF.

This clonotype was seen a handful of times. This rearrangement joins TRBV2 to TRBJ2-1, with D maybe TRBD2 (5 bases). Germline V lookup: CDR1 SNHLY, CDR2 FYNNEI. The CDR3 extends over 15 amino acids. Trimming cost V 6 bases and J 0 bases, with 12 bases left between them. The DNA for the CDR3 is TGTGCCAGCAGGGGATCCGGGGTCTCCTACAATGAGCAGTTCTTC. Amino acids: CASRGSGVSYNEQFF.

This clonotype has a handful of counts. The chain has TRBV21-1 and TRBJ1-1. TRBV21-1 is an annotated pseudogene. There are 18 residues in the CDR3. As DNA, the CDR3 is TGTGCCAGCAGCAAAGAATCCATCTCAGGAGGAGAGGACACTGAAGCTTTCTTT. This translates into CASSKESISGGEDTEAFF.